The T cell receptor (beta chain) described here comes from a study of control samples from healthy donors and cancer patients. The CDR3 is 13 residues long. The V and J ends lost 0 bases and 5 bases respectively, with 8 bases between them. Per germline, CDR1 SGDLS and CDR2 YYNGEE. The method was immunoSEQ multiplex PCR; TCRdb's version includes in-frame clones alone and lacks a portion of them. Seen here are more than 85,000 clones, under 90% observed once, and the top ten hold roughly 13%. What was sequenced was blood. The TCR originated in a woman aged 45-59 years in good health. This chain links TRBV9 with TRBJ2-5; D is undetermined. Here the CDR3 DNA reads TGTGCCAGCAGCGTAGGACGAAGGGAGACCCAGTACTTC. Protein sequence: CASSVGRRETQYF. Based on the CDR3 plus reference TRBV9 and TRBJ2-5, the full variable domain is DSGVTQTPKHLITATGQRVTLRCSPRSGDLSVYWYQQSLDQGLQFLIQYYNGEERAKGNILERFSAQQFPDLHSELNLSSLELGDSALYFCASSVGRRETQYFGPGTRLLVL.